This entry lists 30 T cell receptor beta chains sequenced from one sample in a study of human T cells and chemical hapten exposure. TCRdb ran MiXCR on the RACE reads and lists one entry per CDR3 protein. The sample lists approximately 400,000 distinct CDR3 sequences, roughly 5% occurring once. This sample's time point: patch test 1, 2 weeks after DPC sensitization. Stated treatment: therapeutic diphenylcyclopropenone sensitization with weekly scalp DPC. The input for sequencing was whole blood, taken in connection with sensitization to the hapten diphenylcyclopropenone (DPC). The receptor source for this set is a woman in her 50s with alopecia areata. Some clones in this sample may be carry-over from other donors' samples.

This clonotype has a count of ten or more. The chain carries TRBV15 and TRBJ1-4; D gene ambiguous. This CDR3 has 15 residues. The germline V gene encodes CDR1 LNHNV and CDR2 YYDKDF (reference sequence). Trimming took 4 bases from V and 1 from J, leaving 10 bases between them. CDR3 nucleotide sequence: TGTGCCACCAGCATTAGCCGGGTAACTAATGAAAAACTGTTTTTT. It specifies CATSISRVTNEKLFF. The whole variable domain, filled in from reference TRBV15 and TRBJ1-4, reads DAMVIQNPRYQVTQFGKPVTLSCSQTLNHNVMYWYQQKSSQAPKLLFHYYDKDFNNEADTPDNFQSRRPNTSFCFLDIRSPGLGDTAMYLCATSISRVTNEKLFFGSGTQLSVL.

The V call is TRBV12-3 or TRBV12-4, the J call TRBJ2-4, with a tentative D call TRBD2 (5 bases). The V end was cut by 9 bases, the J end by 0 bases, with 15 bases between. This CDR3 comprises 15 residues. Here the CDR3 reads CASQAGPLAKNIQYF. CDR3 DNA sequence: TGTGCCAGTCAGGCGGGCCCTCTAGCCAAAAACATTCAGTACTTC.

In this sample, this clonotype turned up many times. This chain uses TRBV5-5 with TRBJ1-4, with no clear D. The CDR3 is 12 amino acids. Germline V gives CDR1 SGHKS, CDR2 YYEKEE (reference sequence). V was trimmed by 1 base and J by 8 bases, leaving 6 bases between them. CDR3 nucleotide sequence: TGTGCCAGCAGCTTGAACGGCGAAAAACTGTTTTTT. Translated, it gives CASSLNGEKLFF. The complete variable domain, with remaining parts taken from reference TRBV5-5 and TRBJ1-4, reads DAGVTQSPTHLIKTRGQQVTLRCSPISGHKSVSWYQQVLGQGPQFIFQYYEKEERGRGNFPDRFSARQFPNYSSELNVNALLLGDSALYLCASSLNGEKLFFGSGTQLSVL.

The V and J genes are TRBV18 and TRBJ2-7, with D tentatively TRBD1 (5 bases). This CDR3 spans 15 amino acids. Trimming removed 3 bases at V and 2 bases at J, with 14 bases between. CDR1 and CDR2 (germline): KGHSH, LQKENI. The CDR3 sequence: CASSPGHSAAYEQYF. The CDR3, as DNA: TGTGCCAGCTCACCCGGACACTCTGCCGCCTACGAGCAGTACTTC.

The CDR3 sequence: CASSLLQGGPLNEKLFF. For the CDR3, the DNA is TGTGCCAGCAGCTTACTCCAGGGGGGCCCCTTGAATGAAAAACTGTTTTTT. The genes are TRBV7-9 and TRBJ1-4; 7 positions agree with TRBD1. This CDR3 is 17 amino acids long. CDR1 is SEHNR, CDR2 FQNEAQ, per germline (reference sequence). The junction had 11 bases not matched to a gene; V was cut back by 2 bases and J by 5 bases.

At least ten counts were recorded for this clonotype. The chain links TRBV27 to TRBJ2-1; 8 bases align to TRBD1. The germline V gene encodes CDR1 MNHEY and CDR2 SMNVEV (reference sequence). The CDR3 sequence is 15 residues long. With 8 bases clipped from V and 4 bases from J, the junction kept 10 bases outside the gene matches. The CDR3 coding sequence is TGTGCCAGCTCGCCCGGGACAGGTTTTTACAATGAGCAGTTCTTC. It codes for CASSPGTGFYNEQFF.

This clonotype was observed a few times. This chain connects TRBV7-6 to TRBJ2-3; 7 nucleotides line up with TRBD2. The CDR3 contains 16 residues. V lost 1 base to trimming and J lost 4 bases; unmatched junction nucleotides: 8. CDR1 and CDR2 from the germline V gene are SGHVS and FNYEAQ. The DNA of the CDR3 is TGTGCCAGCAGCTTAGTTGCGGGGAGGGACGCAGATACGCAGTATTTT. Encoded protein: CASSLVAGRDADTQYF.

This clonotype was seen many times. The V gene is TRBV29-1, the J gene TRBJ1-1; D not resolved. Trimming took 3 bases from V and 5 from J, leaving 10 bases between them. The CDR3 spans 12 residues. Per the germline V gene, CDR1 is SQVTM and CDR2 is ANQGSEA. CDR3 bases: TGCAGCGTTGACAGGACGGGAACTGAAGCTTTCTTT. Amino acid sequence: CSVDRTGTEAFF.

This clonotype has only a few counts. The rearrangement links TRBV9 to TRBJ2-6, with 8 bases aligning to TRBD2. Germline CDR1 reads SGDLS; CDR2 reads YYNGEE. J gave up 0 bases and V 0 bases, and 2 bases lay outside the gene matches. The CDR3 length is 17 residues. The CDR3 here is CASSVGGGSSGANVLTF. For the CDR3, the DNA is TGTGCCAGCAGCGTAGGCGGGGGGAGCTCTGGGGCCAACGTCCTGACTTTC.

In this sample, this clonotype turned up many times. The genes are TRBV29-1 and TRBJ2-5, with 13 positions matching TRBD2. Germline loops: CDR1 SQVTM, CDR2 ANQGSEA. The CDR3 loop spans 13 amino acids. J gave up 5 bases and V 4 bases, and 1 base lay outside the gene matches. CDR3 nucleotides: TGCAGCGTTGGGACTAGCGGGGGCGAGACCCAGTACTTC. Amino acids: CSVGTSGGETQYF.

This clonotype was found many times. The chain links TRBV5-1 to TRBJ2-3; tentatively, D is TRBD1 (5 bases). The CDR3 spans 13 residues. Germline lookup yields CDR1 SGHRS and CDR2 YFSETQ. Trimming took off 2 bases at V and 2 bases at J, with 6 bases between the two ends. In DNA, the CDR3 is TGCGCCAGCAGCTTCAGGGACACAGATACGCAGTATTTT. As protein: CASSFRDTDTQYF. Looking up the rest from reference TRBV5-1 and TRBJ2-3 gives the full variable domain: KAGVTQTPRYLIKTRGQQVTLSCSPISGHRSVSWYQQTPGQGLQFLFEYFSETQRNKGNFPGRFSGRQFSNSRSEMNVSTLELGDSALYLCASSFRDTDTQYFGPGTRLTVL.

The genes are TRBV28 and TRBJ2-3; TRBD2 matches 7 bases. Germline CDR1 and CDR2: MDHEN and SYDVKM. J was trimmed by 4 bases and V by 2 bases; bases with no gene match: 18. This CDR3 has 19 residues. The CDR3 region has the DNA TGTGCCAGCAGTTTAGTCCTCACTATTAGCGGGCCGATCGCAGATACGCAGTATTTT. Translated, it gives CASSLVLTISGPIADTQYF.

This clonotype was recorded many times. The rearrangement uses TRBV7-9 and TRBJ2-7; the match to TRBD2 covers 11 bases. This CDR3 contains 15 residues. The V and J ends lost 3 bases and 2 bases, in that order; junction bases with no gene match: 3. Germline lookup yields CDR1 SEHNR and CDR2 FQNEAQ (reference sequence). CDR3 in DNA: TGTGCCAGCAGCTTCCTTAGCGGGGGGGCCTACGAGCAGTACTTC. Translation: CASSFLSGGAYEQYF.

This clonotype showed up many times. V is TRBV2 and J is TRBJ1-4, with TRBD1 matching over 9 bases. Germline CDR1 is SNHLY and CDR2 is FYNNEI. The CDR3 covers 14 residues. Trimming at V came to 5 bases and at J to 7 bases, leaving 5 bases not matched to a gene. CDR3 DNA: TGTGCCAGCAGTTGGACAGGGGCTAGTGAAAAACTGTTTTTT. This encodes CASSWTGASEKLFF.

This clonotype was found many times. V gene TRBV20-1 combines with J gene TRBJ2-7; no reliable D call. Germline loops: CDR1 DFQATT, CDR2 SNEGSKA (reference sequence). This CDR3 is 11 amino acids long. Between the trimmed V and J ends, which lost 3 bases and 3 bases, there was a span of 6 bases. The CDR3 nucleotides are TGCAGTGCTAGTGGCCTCTACGAGCAGTACTTC. This encodes CSASGLYEQYF.

This clonotype has more than one count but fewer than ten. The V call is TRBV25-1, the J call TRBJ2-1, with 8 bases identical to TRBD1. This CDR3 region has 13 residues. V lost 5 bases, J lost 8 bases, and 5 bases stayed unmatched. Germline assignment: CDR1 MGHDK and CDR2 SYGVNS. The CDR3 nucleotides read TGTGCCAGCAGTCCACAGGGGGACCATGAGCAGTTCTTC. Protein sequence: CASSPQGDHEQFF. Together with reference TRBV25-1 and TRBJ2-1, the CDR3 gives the full variable domain: EADIYQTPRYLVIGTGKKITLECSQTMGHDKMYWYQQDPGMELHLIHYSYGVNSTEKGDLSSESTVSRIRTEHFPLTLESARPSHTSQYLCASSPQGDHEQFFGPGTRLTVL.

There are many counts of this clonotype. This chain links TRBV12-3 or TRBV12-4 with TRBJ2-5, with D perhaps given as TRBD1 or TRBD2 (5 bases each). The V end lost 3 bases, the J end lost 5 bases, and 13 bases lay between the germline ends. This CDR3 contains 14 residues. Written as DNA, the CDR3 is TGTGCCAGCAGTTTTTCCGGGGCGAGTGAGACCCAGTACTTC. This translates into CASSFSGASETQYF.

This clonotype was recorded at least ten times. The gene calls are TRBV29-1 and TRBJ1-1; tentative D call: TRBD1 (6 bases). CDR1 is SQVTM, CDR2 ANQGSEA, per germline. The V gene lost 4 bases and the J gene lost 1 base, with 19 bases spanning the gap. The CDR3 runs 16 residues. DNA of the CDR3: TGCAGCGTTGTTCAGGGGACGTGGGAGGGGAACACTGAAGCTTTCTTT. Translated, it gives CSVVQGTWEGNTEAFF.

There are many counts of this clonotype. V usage is TRBV28 and J usage is TRBJ1-1, with 7 bases aligning to TRBD1. CDR3 length: 16 amino acids. Germline loops: CDR1 MDHEN, CDR2 SYDVKM. The junction had 10 bases not matched to a gene; V was cut back by 5 bases and J by 1 base. DNA for the CDR3: TGTGCCAGCAGTACGGGACAGCCCCTACCGAACACTGAAGCTTTCTTT. It translates to CASSTGQPLPNTEAFF.

There are a few counts of this clonotype. The chain uses TRBV6-1 and TRBJ1-6; 7 nucleotides line up with TRBD1. Germline loops: CDR1 MNHNS, CDR2 SASEGT. V lost 6 bases, J lost 8 bases, and 10 bases stayed unmatched. The CDR3 covers 15 residues. The CDR3 nucleotides read TGTGCCAGCAGGGAAACAGGGGACGGGTATTCACCCCTCCACTTT. It translates to CASRETGDGYSPLHF.

This clonotype was detected many times. The J gene is TRBJ1-1, the V gene TRBV6-2 or TRBV6-3; D gene unclear. This CDR3 has 11 residues. Germline CDR1 MNHEY, CDR2 SVGEGT. Trimming removed 6 bases from V and 3 bases from J, with 5 bases in between. The CDR3 coding sequence is TGTGCCAGCAGCATAGACACTGAAGCTTTCTTT. Its protein is CASSIDTEAFF.

This clonotype was detected many times. The chain carries TRBV6-2 or TRBV6-3 and TRBJ1-1; 7 nucleotides match TRBD1. CDR1 MNHEY and CDR2 SVGEGT come from the germline V gene. V lost 5 bases to trimming and J lost 9 bases; unmatched junction nucleotides: 3. The CDR3 is 11 residues long. This CDR3 reads CASSTGAQAFF. CDR3 sequence (DNA): TGTGCCAGCAGTACAGGGGCGCAAGCTTTCTTT.

The rearrangement uses TRBV5-6 and TRBJ1-1; possible D gene TRBD1, 5 bases. Trimming took off 1 base at V and 1 base at J, with 8 bases between the two ends. The CDR3 sequence is 14 residues long. CDR1 and CDR2 from the germline V gene are SGHDT and YYEEEE. CDR3 amino acids: CASSLYRKNTEAFF. The CDR3 nucleotides are TGTGCCAGCAGCTTGTACAGGAAGAACACTGAAGCTTTCTTT.

A few counts support this clonotype. The chain uses TRBV6-5 and TRBJ2-7; the match to TRBD2 covers 10 bases. CDR3 length equals 16 residues. Germline V gene lookup returns CDR1 MNHEY and CDR2 SVGAGI. With 6 bases clipped from V and 1 base from J, the junction kept 9 bases outside the gene matches. In nucleotides, the CDR3 is TGTGCCAGCAGGAGAGCGGGAGGGCGAGGATCCTACGAGCAGTACTTC. Translating gives CASRRAGGRGSYEQYF.

This clonotype has a count of ten or more. V is TRBV6-1 and J is TRBJ1-4; D possibly corresponds to TRBD1 (5 bases). V shed 5 bases and J shed 5 bases, with 15 bases lying between them. The CDR3 totals 15 residues. In germline, CDR1 is MNHNS, CDR2 SASEGT. The CDR3 bases are TGTGCCAGCAGTCGAAAGGGCAGGGAGAATGAAAAACTGTTTTTT. It encodes CASSRKGRENEKLFF.

This clonotype was found a few times. The V gene is TRBV12-3 or TRBV12-4, the J gene TRBJ1-4, with D maybe TRBD1 (5 bases). This CDR3 region has 17 residues. Trimming shortened V by 6 bases and J by 7 bases, and 24 bases separated the two germline ends. The DNA of the CDR3 is TGTGCCAGCAGCTTTAGGGGAGGTCAGGGCGGCGGTGAAAAACTGTTTTTT. Translation: CASSFRGGQGGGEKLFF.

This clonotype has ten or more counts. The chain recombines TRBV3-1 with TRBJ1-1; D not certain. The CDR3 totals 15 residues. V lost 0 bases and J 1 base, leaving 9 bases between the germline ends. Per germline, CDR1 LGHDT and CDR2 YNNKEL (reference sequence). The chain's CDR3 is CASSQELQRNTEAFF. CDR3 nucleotide sequence: TGTGCCAGCAGCCAAGAGTTACAGAGGAACACTGAAGCTTTCTTT.

The rearrangement links TRBV7-6 to TRBJ2-3; 8 bases line up with TRBD1. The CDR3 consists of 15 residues. CDR1 and CDR2 (germline): SGHVS, FNYEAQ. With V trimmed by 3 bases and J by 4 bases, 6 bases remained unmatched. This CDR3 reads CASSLTGVSADTQYF. CDR3 coding DNA: TGTGCCAGCAGCTTGACAGGGGTTTCAGCAGATACGCAGTATTTT.

The table lists this clonotype with many counts. V is TRBV9 and J is TRBJ2-1; 7 nucleotides line up with TRBD2. The V and J ends lost 4 bases and 4 bases, in that order; junction bases with no gene match: 11. There are 16 residues in the CDR3. The germline V gene encodes CDR1 SGDLS and CDR2 YYNGEE. The CDR3 DNA sequence: TGTGCCAGCAGCCGCATCGGGGAGGGCCGTTACAATGAGCAGTTCTTC. It translates to CASSRIGEGRYNEQFF.

A few counts support this clonotype. The chain uses TRBV7-2 and TRBJ2-7; 8 bases match TRBD2. The CDR3 runs to 14 residues. After removal of 6 bases from V and 0 bases from J, the junction contained 4 bases not matched to a gene. The germline gives CDR1 SGHTA, CDR2 FQGNSA. The CDR3, as DNA: TGTGCCAGCAGTTCACTAGCGGCCTCCTACGAGCAGTACTTC. This encodes CASSSLAASYEQYF.